This TCR beta chain was sequenced in a study of T-cell memory formation after mild COVID-19. About the study: Largely, the TCR clusters proved donor specific. The study, taken as a whole, reports: That cross-reactive memory joined was suggested by some responding clones appearing in pre-infection memory. Among CD4+ contracting clones, most were CM and EM, and CD8+ ones EMRA. Day 15 to 85 contracting clones showed balanced CD4/CD8; later expanders leaned CD4+.

One entry per CDR3 protein, called by TCRdb with MiXCR from the 5' RACE reads. The sample has around 80,000 distinct CDR3 sequences, roughly 12% seen once. This clonotype was counted a few times. Its antigen is as yet unknown. The CDR3 spans 13 residues. Germline assignment: CDR1 SQVTM and CDR2 ANQGSEA. With 2 bases removed from V and 6 bases from J, the gap between germline ends came to 12 bases. Sequences were obtained from PBMCs or a T cell subset sorted from them (not recorded which). The receptor was derived from a young man who had mild COVID-19 (a few samples of this study predate the infection). Cell type and time point are not known. This chain joins TRBV29-1 and TRBJ2-3, with D perhaps TRBD2 (5 bases). CDR3 sequence: CSVEPGSPDTQYF. The CDR3, as DNA: TGCAGCGTTGAACCGGGATCCCCCGATACGCAGTATTTT.